Below, 5 T cell receptor beta chains from the same sample are listed, as sequenced in a study of Tregs in tolerant kidney transplant recipients. Recipients received nonmyeloablative bone marrow transplants from related graft donors, with transient mixed chimerism. Assay used: immunoSEQ multiplex PCR; TCRdb lists only in-frame clones, some missing. Of roughly 86,000 clones listed, roughly 93% are singletons. Here the sequenced sample was CD4+ T cells from blood (PBMCs), taken 12 months after the transplant. Source of these receptors: a human patient who received a combined kidney and bone marrow transplant. Some T cells may be transferred from the graft donor.

The chain combines TRBV2 with TRBJ2-3; D gene uncertain. V was cut by 6 bases and J by 2 bases, with 9 bases left in between. CDR3 size: 13 residues. Germline CDR1 is SNHLY and CDR2 is FYNNEI. The CDR3 protein is CASRGYLTDTQYF. CDR3 coding DNA: TGTGCCAGCAGGGGCTATCTCACAGATACGCAGTATTTT.

This clone has only one observation. The chain combines TRBV6-5 with TRBJ2-1; 9 bases line up with TRBD1. CDR3 length: 14 amino acids. With 6 bases clipped from V and 10 bases from J, the junction kept 10 bases outside the gene matches. Germline CDR1 is MNHEY and CDR2 is SVGAGI. CDR3 amino acids: CASRAGTGQLEQFF. As DNA, the CDR3 is TGTGCCAGCAGGGCCGGGACAGGGCAACTCGAGCAGTTCTTC.

Points on this clone: Additional DNA sequences in this sample encode the identical CDR3. The chain is built from TRBV19 and TRBJ1-4; D is uncertain. Trimming removed 4 bases from V and 5 bases from J, with 17 bases in between. The CDR3 loop spans 16 amino acids. The germline gives CDR1 LNHDA, CDR2 SQIVND (reference sequence). Here the CDR3 DNA reads TGTGCCAGTAGTAGCCTCCAGGCTCTAAGGAATGAAAAACTGTTTTTT. Translating gives CASSSLQALRNEKLFF.

V gene TRBV11-2 combines with J gene TRBJ2-5, with D possibly matching TRBD1 (5 bases). This CDR3 contains 17 residues. V was pared by 2 bases and J by 4 bases, with 20 bases between. CDR1 is SGHAT, CDR2 FQNNGV, per germline. The CDR3: CASSLFFPLGQGETQYF. CDR3 nucleotide sequence: TGTGCCAGCAGCTTATTTTTCCCCCTAGGACAAGGAGAGACCCAGTACTTC.

This chain links TRBV19 with TRBJ2-3, with 9 bases fitting TRBD2. The CDR3 contains 16 residues. Per the germline V gene, CDR1 is LNHDA and CDR2 is SQIVND (reference sequence). The ends lost 1 base at V and 3 bases at J; junction bases unmatched: 5. DNA of the CDR3: TGTGCCAGTAGTATAGCCACTAGCGGGCTAACAGATACGCAGTATTTT. Amino acid sequence: CASSIATSGLTDTQYF.